The 30 T cell receptor beta chains given below trace back to one sample, sequenced in a study of shared clonotypes between healthy human individuals. The table came from immunoSEQ multiplex PCR; TCRdb's copy has only in-frame clones and leaves some out. The top ten clones hold roughly 1.5% of a sample with 950,000 to 1,100,000 clones, under 80% of them seen once. Source material: memory CD4+ T cells sorted from blood. Subset here: CD45RA-negative fraction. Receptors were obtained from a man aged 18 to 29 in good health.

This sequence joins TRBV28 and TRBJ2-7, with D possibly matching TRBD2 (5 bases). Germline values: CDR1 MDHEN, CDR2 SYDVKM. The CDR3 is 12 residues long. V dropped 0 bases and J dropped 7 bases, with 7 bases sitting between them. CDR3 sequence reads: CASSLWREEQYF. Here the CDR3 DNA reads TGTGCCAGCAGTTTATGGAGGGAGGAGCAGTACTTC.

The CDR3 nucleotides read TGCAGCGTTGATACTGAAGGCTACACCTTC. Its translation is CSVDTEGYTF. This sequence joins TRBV29-1 and TRBJ1-2; D remains ambiguous. This CDR3 comprises 10 residues. Trimming took 3 bases from V and 8 from J, leaving 7 bases between them. Germline V CDR1 and CDR2: SQVTM, ANQGSEA.

This chain connects TRBV5-1 to TRBJ2-7; D unresolved. Germline assignment: CDR1 SGHRS and CDR2 YFSETQ. This CDR3 has 14 residues. V lost 7 bases and J 1 base, leaving 15 bases between the germline ends. The CDR3 nucleotides are TGCGCCAGCGCCCCACTGGCTGGGTCCTACGAGCAGTACTTC. Protein: CASAPLAGSYEQYF.

V usage is TRBV2 and J usage is TRBJ2-2; 7 bases align to TRBD1. The junction had 3 bases not matched to a gene; V was cut back by 2 bases and J by 6 bases. The CDR3 loop spans 14 amino acids. Germline V gene data show CDR1 as SNHLY and CDR2 as FYNNEI. The CDR3 loop is CASSEWQGAGELFF. CDR3 nucleotides: TGTGCCAGCAGTGAATGGCAGGGGGCCGGGGAGCTGTTTTTT.

The chain joins TRBV7-2 to TRBJ2-3, with TRBD2 matching over 8 bases. Trimming removed 0 bases from V and 5 bases from J; junction bases left unmatched: 1. This CDR3 is built from 14 residues. Germline CDR1 is SGHTA and CDR2 is FQGNSA. The DNA for the CDR3 is TGTGCCAGCAGCTTAGCTAGCGGGGTAGATACGCAGTATTTT. It encodes CASSLASGVDTQYF.

The chain has TRBV5-1 and TRBJ2-7; 10 nucleotides match TRBD1. The CDR3 contains 14 residues. V lost 7 bases, J lost 2 bases, and 6 bases stayed unmatched. Germline V CDR1 and CDR2: SGHRS, YFSETQ. The CDR3 nucleotides read TGCGCCAGCTCGGGACAGGGGAGGACCTACGAGCAGTACTTC. Its protein product is CASSGQGRTYEQYF.

This clone appeared a few times. This chain joins TRBV5-4 and TRBJ2-3; 10 nucleotides line up with TRBD1. J was trimmed by 2 bases and V by 1 base; bases with no gene match: 7. CDR1 is SGHNT, CDR2 YYREEE, per germline (reference sequence). The CDR3 has 17 residues. The CDR3 DNA is TGTGCCAGCAGCTTGAAGACAGGGGGCTTTATCACAGATACGCAGTATTTT. It yields the protein CASSLKTGGFITDTQYF.

This chain joins TRBV7-9 and TRBJ1-1; D is undetermined. This CDR3 is built from 13 residues. The V end was cut by 5 bases, the J end by 5 bases, with 12 bases between. CDR1 SEHNR and CDR2 FQNEAQ come from the germline V gene (reference sequence). CDR3 loop: CASSLMLGTEAFF. CDR3 coding DNA: TGTGCCAGCAGCCTTATGTTGGGTACTGAAGCTTTCTTT.

The chain has TRBV4-1 and TRBJ1-4, with D perhaps TRBD1 (5 bases). Germline CDR1 is MGHRA and CDR2 is YSYEKL. V was shortened by 2 bases and J by 9 bases, with 16 bases between the two germline ends. The CDR3 loop spans 15 amino acids. The CDR3 bases are TGCGCCAGCAGCCAAAATGGTCAGGGCCCGCAAAAACTGTTTTTT. Its translation is CASSQNGQGPQKLFF.

The CDR3 is CASTQKGQPQHF. The CDR3 coding sequence is TGTGCCAGCACACAAAAGGGGCAGCCCCAGCATTTT. The chain has TRBV28 and TRBJ1-5; D possibly corresponds to TRBD1 (5 bases). Per germline, CDR1 MDHEN and CDR2 SYDVKM. V gave up 7 bases and J gave up 7 bases, with 11 bases separating them. There are 12 residues in the CDR3. The full variable domain, in which reference TRBV28 and TRBJ1-5 provide the parts outside the CDR3, is DVKVTQSSRYLVKRTGEKVFLECVQDMDHENMFWYRQDPGLGLRLIYFSYDVKMKEKGDIPEGYSVSREKKERFSLILESASTNQTSMYLCASTQKGQPQHFGDGTRLSIL.

The table lists this clone with a few counts. V usage is TRBV7-8 and J usage is TRBJ2-7; D is unclear. This CDR3 region has 13 residues. Germline V gene data show CDR1 as SGHVS and CDR2 as FQNEAQ. The V end lost 1 base, the J end lost 5 bases, and 9 bases lay between the germline ends. The CDR3 protein is CASSLEAKHEQYF. CDR3 nucleotide sequence: TGTGCCAGCAGCTTAGAGGCGAAGCACGAGCAGTACTTC. The whole variable domain, remainder taken from reference TRBV7-8 and TRBJ2-7, is GAGVSQSPRYKVAKRGQDVALRCDPISGHVSLFWYQQALGQGPEFLTYFQNEAQLDKSGLPSDRFFAERPEGSVSTLKIQRTQQEDSAVYLCASSLEAKHEQYFGPGTRLTVT.

Of note for this clone: This sample includes further DNA sequences coding for the same CDR3. This chain uses TRBV19 with TRBJ2-5, with D unresolved. The length of the CDR3 is 11 residues. With 4 bases removed from V and 3 bases from J, the gap between germline ends came to 3 bases. In germline, CDR1 is LNHDA, CDR2 SQIVND (reference sequence). The CDR3 coding sequence is TGTGCCAGTAGTAGGGAAGAGACCCAGTACTTC. Translating gives CASSREETQYF.

This rearrangement joins TRBV11-2 to TRBJ1-4; D might be TRBD1 (5 bases). The germline CDR1 and CDR2 sequences are SGHAT and FQNNGV. The V gene lost 1 base and the J gene lost 2 bases, with 14 bases spanning the gap. The CDR3 totals 17 residues. CDR3 in DNA: TGTGCCAGCAGCTTAGCCCTCCCTGGGGGGACTAATGAAAAACTGTTTTTT. Its protein product is CASSLALPGGTNEKLFF.

This chain uses TRBV19 with TRBJ2-3; D remains ambiguous. V lost 5 bases to trimming and J lost 3 bases, with 9 bases between them. The CDR3 contains 13 residues. Looked up from germline, CDR1 is LNHDA and CDR2 is SQIVND (reference sequence). The CDR3 protein is CASSPMATDTQYF. The DNA for the CDR3 is TGTGCCAGTAGTCCGATGGCGACAGATACGCAGTATTTT.

This clone showed up just a few times. The chain has TRBV19 and TRBJ1-2, with a tentative D call TRBD1 (5 bases). CDR3 length: 15 residues. The V end lost 5 bases, the J end lost 8 bases, and 21 bases lay between the germline ends. The germline gives CDR1 LNHDA, CDR2 SQIVND (reference sequence). The CDR3 bases are TGTGCCAGTAGTCAGGGCGTGACCGACTTTGGGGGCTACACCTTC. Its protein is CASSQGVTDFGGYTF.

The rearrangement uses TRBV10-2 and TRBJ2-5, with TRBD2 matching 12 bases. CDR1 and CDR2 (germline): WSHSY, SAAADI. CDR3 length: 15 amino acids. The V gene end was trimmed by 5 bases and the J gene end by 5 bases; junction bases not matched to a gene: 6. The CDR3 nucleotides read TGCGCCAGCAGTTCGACTAGCGGGAGAACGGAGACCCAGTACTTC. It encodes CASSSTSGRTETQYF.

About this clone: In the same sample, other DNA sequences code for this CDR3. V is TRBV7-2 and J is TRBJ2-3; 10 bases fit TRBD2. The CDR3 length is 16 residues. Germline V lookup: CDR1 SGHTA, CDR2 FQGNSA. V lost 5 bases to trimming and J lost 0 bases; unmatched junction nucleotides: 5. CDR3 amino acids: CASSTRTSGSTDTQYF. CDR3 coding DNA: TGTGCCAGCAGCACCCGGACTAGCGGAAGCACAGATACGCAGTATTTT.

Concerning this clone itself: Being one base from a much bigger clone, this may be a read error. This same CDR3 is encoded by further DNA sequences in the sample. The genes are TRBV6-5 and TRBJ1-3; no definite D call. The CDR3 contains 13 residues. V lost 2 bases and J lost 0, with 2 bases in between. Germline V gene lookup returns CDR1 MNHEY and CDR2 SVGAGI. The CDR3 region is CASSYLSGNTIYF. DNA for the CDR3: TGTGCCAGCAGTTACCTCTCTGGAAACACCATATATTTT.

The J gene is TRBJ2-7, the V gene TRBV18, with D uncertain. This CDR3 region has 15 residues. Germline V CDR1 and CDR2: KGHSH, LQKENI. Deletions cut 4 bases from V and 3 bases from J, with 16 bases between. This CDR3 reads CASSRAFQWDYEQYF. For the CDR3, the DNA is TGTGCCAGCTCACGAGCTTTCCAGTGGGACTACGAGCAGTACTTC.

This clone was recorded a few times. The V gene is TRBV6-6, the J gene TRBJ1-2; D gene ambiguous. Germline V CDR1 and CDR2: MNHNY, SVGAGI (reference sequence). CDR3 length: 14 amino acids. The V gene lost 4 bases and the J gene lost 4 bases, with 13 bases spanning the gap. Here the CDR3 reads CASSLKANAYGYTF. In DNA form, the CDR3 reads TGTGCCAGCAGTTTGAAGGCGAACGCCTATGGCTACACCTTC.

The chain carries TRBV19 and TRBJ1-1, with no clear D. Trimming removed 4 bases from V and 7 bases from J, with 13 bases in between. The germline CDR1 and CDR2 sequences are LNHDA and SQIVND (reference sequence). CDR3 length: 13 residues. CDR3 sequence (DNA): TGTGCCAGTAGTAGAGTCTTGGGGAATGAAGCTTTCTTT. Its translation is CASSRVLGNEAFF.

The gene calls are TRBV5-5 and TRBJ1-6; no definite D call. The V end lost 5 bases, the J end lost 7 bases, and 13 bases lay between the germline ends. From germline, CDR1 is SGHKS and CDR2 YYEKEE (reference sequence). CDR3 length: 14 amino acids. In DNA form, the CDR3 reads TGTGCCAGCAGTCGGACCCTCGGGAATTCACCCCTCCACTTT. This gives the protein CASSRTLGNSPLHF. The variable domain in full, with the rest retrieved from reference TRBV5-5 and TRBJ1-6, is DAGVTQSPTHLIKTRGQQVTLRCSPISGHKSVSWYQQVLGQGPQFIFQYYEKEERGRGNFPDRFSARQFPNYSSELNVNALLLGDSALYLCASSRTLGNSPLHFGNGTRLTVT.

This clone was counted between two and nine times. The CDR3 nucleotides read TGCGCCAGCAGCCCCTTACAGCCAAACACAATTCTGAACACTGAAGCTTTCTTT. This gives the protein CASSPLQPNTILNTEAFF. The chain recombines TRBV4-1 with TRBJ1-1, with D unresolved. From germline, CDR1 is MGHRA and CDR2 YSYEKL. This CDR3 is 18 amino acids long. V dropped 4 bases and J dropped 0 bases, with 21 bases sitting between them.

The count of this clone is one. The chain joins TRBV30 to TRBJ2-1, with 11 bases identical to TRBD2. The ends lost 2 bases at V and 10 bases at J; junction bases unmatched: 7. The CDR3 extends over 14 amino acids. The germline V gene has CDR1 GTSNPN and CDR2 SVGIG (reference sequence). The CDR3 coding sequence is TGTGCCTGGAGTCTACTAGCGGGAGCAGGCGAGCAGTTCTTC. Its protein product is CAWSLLAGAGEQFF.

The chain links TRBV13 to TRBJ2-7, with 7 bases fitting TRBD2. The germline V gene encodes CDR1 PRHDT and CDR2 FYEKMQ (reference sequence). The CDR3 is made up of 16 amino acids. V lost 5 bases to trimming and J lost 4 bases; unmatched junction nucleotides: 14. The CDR3 region is CASSPPREAGIYEQYF. The CDR3 DNA sequence: TGTGCCAGCAGCCCTCCCCGGGAAGCGGGAATTTACGAGCAGTACTTC.

This clone was detected only once. The chain recombines TRBV21-1 with TRBJ2-7; the table's D call, TRBD2, has no DNA check behind it. TRBV21-1 corresponds to a pseudogene. The CDR3 runs to 13 residues. In DNA, the CDR3 is TGTGCCAGCAGCGCGGGACTCCGTTACGAGCAGTACTTC. Its translation: CASSAGLRYEQYF.

This clone was counted between two and nine times. The chain combines TRBV14 with TRBJ1-1, with D hard to call. CDR1 is SGHDN and CDR2 is FVKESK in the germline V gene. The CDR3 loop spans 14 amino acids. The germline V and J ends were trimmed by 3 bases and 5 bases, with 13 bases remaining between them. The CDR3 is CASSQGISRTEAFF. CDR3 coding DNA: TGTGCCAGCAGCCAGGGTATAAGTCGTACTGAAGCTTTCTTT.

The chain links TRBV29-1 to TRBJ2-2; perhaps D is TRBD1 or TRBD2 (5 bases each). V lost 8 bases and J lost 4, with 11 bases in between. The CDR3 consists of 12 residues. CDR1 is SQVTM and CDR2 is ANQGSEA in the germline V gene. The CDR3 DNA follows: TGCAGCAGCGGACAAGCCACCGGGGAGCTGTTTTTT. Its translation: CSSGQATGELFF.

J is TRBJ1-2 and V is TRBV6-6; the D is unclear. CDR1 and CDR2 (germline): MNHNY, SVGAGI (reference sequence). V lost 7 bases and J lost 8, with 17 bases in between. The CDR3 sequence is 13 residues long. The CDR3 region is CASTAEIFKGYTF. CDR3 nucleotides: TGTGCCAGCACAGCGGAGATCTTTAAAGGCTACACCTTC.

V is TRBV20-1 and J is TRBJ2-7; D gene unclear. The CDR3 sequence is 9 residues long. V lost 4 bases and J lost 9, with 7 bases in between. CDR1 is DFQATT, CDR2 SNEGSKA, per germline (reference sequence). Here the CDR3 reads CSAIPGQYF. The CDR3, as DNA: TGCAGTGCTATCCCAGGGCAGTACTTC.